This T cell receptor (beta chain) emerged from a study of blood T cell repertoires in COVID-19 (dated by TCRdb to 2019 to 2021). Notes on the research overall: Samples from collaborators originated in the United States, Italy and Spain and spanned both the acute and convalescent phases of COVID-19. Where available, HLA class I and class II types were obtained from metadata supplied by the sample provider rather than from assay-based typing. The material from the prospective study consisted of cDNA or gDNA derived from T cells, B-cell-depleted T cells, or PBMCs. Subjects who had been exposed to COVID-19, were actively infected with it, or had recovered from it provided the deeply sampled blood TCRbeta repertoires that made up the dataset. Samples were obtained from the ongoing ImmuneRACE study (first 160 participants) and from some 1,300 subjects provided by 6 global collaborators. A de-identified subject ID, COVID-19 status, age in years and sex were almost always included in the sample metadata. The repertoires were made available in a free public database intended to serve as a resource for research on the immune response to SARS-CoV-2.

Turning to this clone: Its antigen has not been determined. Within one base of it there is no much larger clone, and no base qualities were kept.

TCRbeta CDR3 regions were amplified from genomic DNA using the immunoSEQ Assay, a bias-controlled multiplex PCR. The study's own analysis went as follows. The number of nucleated cells in each sample was estimated from the amplification of reference gene primers within the assay. Sequence reads were collapsed and filtered to measure the absolute abundance of every unique TCRbeta CDR3 rearrangement. For each sample, productive Simpson clonality was calculated by taking the square root of Simpson's diversity index across productive rearrangements. The immuneACCESS repertoire file appears here via TCRdb, limited to in-frame rearrangements. These files lack a portion of the clones; in checked studies, under half of the deficit traces to unresolved V genes, and the cause of the others is not known. The V and J calls and clone size are taken from that table; D and trimming were inferred from the DNA. Present in this sample are roughly 200,000 clones, 85% to 90% of which were seen just once. Of the sample, roughly 1.6% is held by the ten largest clones.

The CDR1 and CDR2 encoded by the germline V gene are SGHRS and YFSETQ. After removal of 3 bases from V and 6 bases from J, the junction retains 8 bases not matched to a gene. Measured from the cysteine to the phenylalanine, the CDR3 is 14 residues long. The only DNA kept is the CDR3, 42 bases in frame from the first base. Each collaborating institution followed its own protocols to collect whole blood in K2EDTA tubes. For TCRbeta analysis, collaborator samples were shipped as frozen whole blood, as isolated PBMCs, or as DNA extracted from either sample type. The study at large found these results: How much clinical and demographic metadata was included differed by source and by participant, and the metadata was provided uncurated.

The rearranged segments are TRBV5-1 and TRBJ1-2; 7 junctional bases match TRBD1. This clonotype was obtained from a man aged 18 to 29 with active or convalescent COVID-19. What was sequenced was peripheral blood. The bases read TGCGCCAGCAGCTCGGGGACAGATAGACATGGCTACACCTTC. The encoded protein is CASSSGTDRHGYTF.